The rows below give T cell receptor beta chains drawn from one sample of a study of blood T cell repertoires in COVID-19. The assay was immunoSEQ multiplex PCR, and TCRdb's table has in-frame clones only and misses some. The repertoire holds 150,000 to 200,000 clones, with 65% to 85% as singletons. The sequenced material came from peripheral blood. Source of these receptors: a woman aged 80 or older with acute or convalescent COVID-19. Both conserved end residues are trimmed from each CDR3. D genes are given only for firm matches.

v_call: TRBV5-1
cdr3_length: 14
j_call: TRBJ1-4
d_call: -
cdr3_aa: ASSPGGLDTNEKLF

v_call: TRBV30
cdr3_length: 17
j_call: TRBJ2-3
d_call: TRBD1
cdr3_aa: AWNRPGTGGPISTDTQY

v_call: TRBV20-1
cdr3_length: 13
j_call: TRBJ2-1
d_call: TRBD2
cdr3_aa: SASKTSGLYNEQF

v_call: TRBV5-5
cdr3_length: 15
j_call: TRBJ1-5
d_call: -
cdr3_aa: ASSPGYLARANQPQH

v_call: TRBV19
cdr3_length: 13
j_call: TRBJ2-5
d_call: -
cdr3_aa: ASSRGTVYQETQY

v_call: TRBV5-1
cdr3_length: 17
j_call: TRBJ2-3
d_call: TRBD2
cdr3_aa: ASSSPLAGVPSGTDTQY

v_call: TRBV3-1/TRBV3-2
cdr3_length: 11
j_call: TRBJ2-1
d_call: -
cdr3_aa: ASSQTSRNEQF

v_call: TRBV21-1
cdr3_length: 13
j_call: TRBJ2-3
d_call: -
cdr3_aa: ASSNTGGCTDTQY

v_call: TRBV3-1/TRBV3-2
cdr3_length: 11
j_call: TRBJ2-3
d_call: -
cdr3_aa: ASSQVLTDTQY

v_call: TRBV2
cdr3_length: 11
j_call: TRBJ1-5
d_call: TRBD1
cdr3_aa: ASRQGGYQPQH

v_call: TRBV5-1
cdr3_length: 11
j_call: TRBJ1-2
d_call: TRBD1
cdr3_aa: ASSYETGHGYT

v_call: TRBV6-5
cdr3_length: 14
j_call: TRBJ2-3
d_call: TRBD1
cdr3_aa: ASSYSSGTGKNTQY

v_call: TRBV3-1/TRBV3-2
cdr3_length: 16
j_call: TRBJ2-2
d_call: TRBD1
cdr3_aa: ASSQGGHGTGAIGELF

v_call: TRBV18
cdr3_length: 13
j_call: TRBJ1-2
d_call: TRBD1
cdr3_aa: ASSPRQGQGNGYT

v_call: TRBV3-1/TRBV3-2
cdr3_length: 13
j_call: TRBJ2-1
d_call: -
cdr3_aa: ASSQVQGSYNEQF

v_call: TRBV28
cdr3_length: 12
j_call: TRBJ2-7
d_call: TRBD1
cdr3_aa: ASSLRQGSYEQY

v_call: TRBV6-6
cdr3_length: 13
j_call: TRBJ1-2
d_call: -
cdr3_aa: ASSYVRGSVYGYT

v_call: TRBV28
cdr3_length: 13
j_call: TRBJ2-7
d_call: TRBD2
cdr3_aa: ASRSGTTYSYEQY

v_call: TRBV2
cdr3_length: 10
j_call: TRBJ1-2
d_call: -
cdr3_aa: ASTPGTYGYT

v_call: TRBV2
cdr3_length: 14
j_call: TRBJ1-6
d_call: -
cdr3_aa: ASSDLGQQFNSPLH

v_call: TRBV6-2/TRBV6-3
cdr3_length: 11
j_call: TRBJ2-3
d_call: TRBD2
cdr3_aa: ASSYASGDTQY

v_call: TRBV6-5
cdr3_length: 12
j_call: TRBJ2-2
d_call: -
cdr3_aa: ASSYYRTSGELF

v_call: TRBV5-4
cdr3_length: 14
j_call: TRBJ2-2
d_call: TRBD2
cdr3_aa: ASSFPLAGHTGELF